This is a list of T cell receptor beta chains from one sample in a study of T cells in Graves' hyperthyroidism and ophthalmopathy. Each CDR3 protein is one row after TCRdb ran MiXCR on the multiplex PCR reads. Altogether 350,000 to 400,000 distinct CDR3 sequences are present, about 18% being singletons, with the ten largest covering about 3.7%. Specimen: blood. The source is a woman younger than 35 with Graves' hyperthyroidism. The conserved cysteine and the conserved F or W are not part of the CDR3 here.

v_gene	j_gene	CDR3aa
TRBV18	TRBJ2-7	ASSRSRRIGPNEQY
TRBV6-2/TRBV6-3	TRBJ1-1	ASTYLRRNTEAF
TRBV4-1	TRBJ2-7	ASSQEPGQGMSYEQY
TRBV6-1	TRBJ2-7	ASSELAYEQY
TRBV10-3	TRBJ1-1	AISLRGGNTEAF
TRBV6-1	TRBJ2-2	ASSPLEVTGELF
TRBV7-3	TRBJ1-2	ASSLQGGYGYT
TRBV10-3	TRBJ1-2	AISEPITTALAGYT
TRBV6-1	TRBJ2-7	ASTDPGLAGSYEQY
TRBV6-1	TRBJ1-1	ASSDLNQGGPPEAF
TRBV5-1	TRBJ2-7	ASSFGTGSYEQY
TRBV29-1	TRBJ2-5	SGKDTGGPKTQY
TRBV20-1	TRBJ1-1	SARRRIVNTEAF
TRBV20-1	TRBJ2-5	SARILQGRETQY
TRBV20-1	TRBJ1-1	SAGSGRGRVGLAF
TRBV30	TRBJ1-2	AWSLTASGGYT
TRBV11-2	TRBJ2-7	ASSSFWTGNEQY
TRBV24-1	TRBJ2-5	ATSDSRGGRETQY
TRBV6-1	TRBJ1-6	ASRSDRSSPLH
TRBV20-1	TRBJ1-1	SARDVRTEVVEYAF
TRBV6-5	TRBJ1-2	ASSYRQGGYGYT
TRBV7-6	TRBJ2-7	ASSLAGFYEQY
TRBV11-2	TRBJ1-2	ASRVRGGYGYT
TRBV20-1	TRBJ1-2	SAHSAQGVYSYT
TRBV12-3/TRBV12-4	TRBJ1-1	ASSFTQGARAEAF
TRBV18	TRBJ2-7	ASSPRAGHYEQY
TRBV20-1	TRBJ2-7	SAPPGWGKSYEQY
TRBV19	TRBJ1-1	ASSRDRQGNAF
TRBV6-4	TRBJ1-2	ASSRAGHTPWGKGYT
TRBV6-5	TRBJ1-5	ASSYDRASNQPQH
TRBV4-2	TRBJ1-1	ASSAHPSRDRKSEAF
TRBV11-2	TRBJ1-5	ASSLEWGQPQH
TRBV2	TRBJ1-2	ASSQGGQVYGYT
TRBV12-3/TRBV12-4	TRBJ1-2	ASSWEGNYGYT
TRBV12-3/TRBV12-4	TRBJ1-5	ASSLGMAGVQPQH
TRBV20-1	TRBJ2-7	SARDVVGAYEQY
TRBV20-1	TRBJ2-2	SAKGRGAWTGELF
TRBV5-6	TRBJ1-2	ASSLGGRRHGYA
TRBV6-1	TRBJ2-5	ASIVDGETQY
TRBV18	TRBJ1-2	ASSPQQGTYGYS
TRBV24-1	TRBJ1-5	ATSEQDRDQPQH
TRBV20-1	TRBJ2-6	SAVSSGANVLT
TRBV6-1	TRBJ1-1	ASSLDRERAGTEAF
TRBV6-1	TRBJ2-5	ASRLPQGEQETQY
TRBV28	TRBJ2-5	ASTPGTSGQETQY
TRBV6-1	TRBJ1-1	AITWGPSNTEAF
TRBV19	TRBJ1-1	ASSALDSLNTEAF
TRBV6-2/TRBV6-3	TRBJ2-7	ASSPGRTQDFYEQY
TRBV4-1	TRBJ2-7	ASSRSSGQGTYEQY
TRBV6-8	TRBJ1-2	AGDEAGYGYT
TRBV4-1	TRBJ1-1	ASSQDIWGLRRGTEAF
TRBV12-3/TRBV12-4	TRBJ2-6	ASRDDGGANVLT
TRBV7-8	TRBJ1-2	ASSLGGQGGYGYT
TRBV13	TRBJ2-3	ASRRRLAGSTDTQY